The 5 T cell receptor beta chains given below trace back to one sample, sequenced in a study of tumor-infiltrating lymphocytes in oesophageal squamous cell carcinoma. One entry per CDR3 protein, called by TCRdb with MiXCR from the PCR reads. The sample lists under 20,000 distinct CDR3 sequences; around 39% were seen once. The sequenced sample consisted of esophageal tumor tissue. The receptor set was obtained from a male donor with esophageal squamous cell carcinoma.

This clonotype showed up just a few times. Likely a read error: the CDR3 ends without its conserved phenylalanine or tryptophan. The DNA is left out, because the CDR3 cannot be placed on it with certainty; the CDR3 is given as TCRdb lists it. V usage is TRBV11-2 and J usage is TRBJ2-7. The CDR3 is made up of 17 amino acids, end residues included. Germline values: CDR1 SGHAT, CDR2 FQNNGV. CDR3: CASSLYGDSYYGYTFGS.

This clonotype has a count of ten or more. This chain connects TRBV28 to TRBJ1-2; D gene ambiguous. V was clipped by 3 bases and J by 5 bases, with 13 bases between them. Germline assignment: CDR1 MDHEN and CDR2 SYDVKM. This CDR3 contains 14 residues. CDR3 loop: CASSFSAESYGYTF. The CDR3 DNA is TGTGCCAGCAGTTTCAGCGCGGAGAGTTATGGCTACACCTTC.

This clonotype has more than one count but fewer than ten. One base away lies a much larger clone, so this may be a sequencing read error. The J gene is TRBJ2-3, the V gene TRBV7-6; D might be TRBD2 (6 bases). V lost 4 bases and J lost 14, with 31 bases in between. Germline CDR1 is SGHVS and CDR2 is FNYEAQ. The CDR3 loop spans 17 amino acids. As DNA, the CDR3 is TGTGCCAGCAGCTCCCCTACTAGCAAGTCCTTCTCCGGGGAGCTGTATTTT. Amino acid sequence: CASSSPTSKSFSGELYF.

This clonotype was seen ten or more times. The chain has TRBV6-1 and TRBJ2-7, with TRBD1 matching 10 bases. CDR3 length equals 15 residues. After removal of 4 bases from V and 5 bases from J, the junction contained 8 bases not matched to a gene. Looked up from germline, CDR1 is MNHNS and CDR2 is SASEGT. The CDR3 bases are TGTGCCAGCAGTGTAGGGGGACAGGGGTACAACGAGCAGTACTTC. Protein product: CASSVGGQGYNEQYF.

The chain links TRBV7-2 to TRBJ2-1, with 15 bases lining up with TRBD2. The CDR3 runs to 15 residues. Germline V gene data show CDR1 as SGHTA and CDR2 as FQGNSA. The V and J ends lost 5 bases and 9 bases, in that order; junction bases with no gene match: 5. The DNA for the CDR3 is TGTGCCAGCAGCCGGGGACTAGCGGGAGGAAGTGAGCAGTTCTTC. It is translated as CASSRGLAGGSEQFF.